This is a list of T cell receptor beta chains from one sample in a study of blood T cell repertoires in COVID-19. Assay used: immunoSEQ multiplex PCR; TCRdb lists only in-frame clones, some missing. The data hold 300,000 to 400,000 clones, with approximately 82% observed a single time. The sample consisted of peripheral blood. These receptors originate from a man younger than 40 with active or convalescent COVID-19. CDR3s include the opening cysteine and the closing phenylalanine or tryptophan. The order of the fields is J gene, clone size, V gene, D gene, CDR3 protein, CDR3 DNA. A D gene is named only where the DNA matches it firmly. Size tells how often a clone was seen (once, few, many) or the class of an expanded clone, and some rows leave it out.

>TRBJ1-2|.|TRBV6-5|TRBD1
CASKGAGGNYGYTF
TGTGCCAGCAAGGGGGCAGGTGGTAACTATGGCTACACCTTC
>TRBJ1-3|.|TRBV12-3/TRBV12-4|.
CASQPGARNTIYF
TGTGCCAGCCAACCAGGGGCAAGAAACACCATATATTTT
>TRBJ2-7|.|TRBV30|.
CAWRSGRETSLEQYF
TGTGCCTGGAGATCGGGACGGGAGACTTCCCTCGAGCAGTACTTC
>TRBJ2-7|once|TRBV5-1|TRBD1
CASSDRGHEQYF
TGCGCCAGCTCGGACAGGGGCCACGAGCAGTACTTC
>TRBJ1-2|.|TRBV6-5|TRBD1
CASSTGGHYGYTF
TGTGCCAGCAGTACAGGGGGACATTATGGCTACACCTTC
>TRBJ2-5|.|TRBV13|TRBD2
CASSLATSGRYKQETQYF
TGTGCCAGCAGCTTAGCTACTAGCGGGAGGTACAAACAAGAGACCCAGTACTTC
>TRBJ2-1|.|TRBV28|.
CASSLRVGQAGDEQFF
TGTGCCAGCAGTTTAAGGGTGGGACAGGCGGGGGATGAGCAGTTCTTC
>TRBJ2-7|.|TRBV7-3|TRBD2
CASSLNGGSGGEQYF
TGTGCCAGCAGCTTAAACGGCGGGAGCGGGGGCGAGCAGTACTTC
>TRBJ2-1|.|TRBV20-1|TRBD2
CSASGGTSLGEQFF
TGCAGTGCTAGTGGGGGGACTAGCCTAGGTGAGCAGTTCTTC
>TRBJ2-7|once|TRBV3-1/TRBV3-2|.
CASSQLVTAYEQYF
TGTGCCAGCAGCCAATTGGTGACAGCCTACGAGCAGTACTTC
>TRBJ1-3|.|TRBV7-2|TRBD1
CASSLGTASGNTIYF
TGTGCCAGCAGCCTTGGGACAGCCTCTGGAAACACCATATATTTT
>TRBJ2-5|.|TRBV5-1|.
CASSLVADETQYF
TGCGCCAGCAGCTTGGTAGCGGATGAGACCCAGTACTTC
>TRBJ1-2|once|TRBV6-2/TRBV6-3|TRBD1
CASSAGTGGYTF
TGTGCCAGCAGTGCGGGGACAGGTGGCTACACCTTC
>TRBJ1-1|.|TRBV12-3/TRBV12-4|.
CASSQGRNTEAFF
TGTGCCAGCAGTCAGGGTCGGAACACTGAAGCTTTCTTT
>TRBJ2-5|.|TRBV9|.
CASSVAPGQETQYF
TGTGCCAGCAGCGTGGCTCCGGGACAAGAGACCCAGTACTTC
>TRBJ1-5|.|TRBV11-2|TRBD1
CASSPEGTEGQPQHF
TGTGCCAGCAGCCCCGAGGGGACAGAGGGGCAGCCCCAGCATTTT
>TRBJ2-5|.|TRBV25-1|.
CASSEYIFVGAGETQYF
TGTGCCAGCAGTGAATATATTTTTGTGGGGGCCGGAGAGACCCAGTACTTC
>TRBJ2-1|.|TRBV28|.
CASGWGRGTPYNEQFF
TGTGCCAGCGGCTGGGGTAGGGGGACCCCCTACAATGAGCAGTTCTTC
>TRBJ2-7|.|TRBV27|TRBD1
CASSYDRGSYEQYF
TGTGCCAGCAGCTATGACAGGGGCTCCTACGAGCAGTACTTC
>TRBJ2-7|few|TRBV4-2|.
CASSQVASQAYEQYF
TGTGCCAGCAGCCAAGTAGCTAGCCAGGCCTACGAGCAGTACTTC
>TRBJ2-7|few|TRBV4-2|TRBD2
CASSSPGLAGGTAAYEQYF
TGTGCCAGCAGCTCGCCGGGACTAGCGGGAGGTACCGCCGCCTACGAGCAGTACTTC
>TRBJ1-6|.|TRBV4-1|.
CASSLPGASDSPLHF
TGCGCCAGCAGCCTCCCTGGAGCCTCCGACTCACCCCTCCACTTT
>TRBJ1-3|.|TRBV29-1|.
CSISENPGNTIYF
TGCAGCATTAGTGAGAATCCCGGAAACACCATATATTTT
>TRBJ2-1|few|TRBV9|.
CASSLGLARNEQFF
TGTGCCAGCAGCCTTGGGCTAGCCAGGAATGAGCAGTTCTTC
>TRBJ1-1|.|TRBV5-6|.
CASSLQRETEAFF
TGTGCCAGCAGCCTACAGAGGGAGACGGAAGCTTTCTTT
>TRBJ2-7|.|TRBV3-1/TRBV3-2|.
CASSQGRSVHEQYF
TGTGCCAGCAGCCAAGGTCGCAGCGTCCACGAGCAGTACTTC
>TRBJ2-2|.|TRBV28|TRBD2
CATLAGGTGELFF
TGTGCCACCCTAGCGGGAGGCACCGGGGAGCTGTTTTTT
>TRBJ1-6|.|TRBV6-6|TRBD1
CASQQGAANSPLHF
TGTGCCAGTCAACAGGGGGCGGCCAATTCACCCCTCCACTTT
>TRBJ1-5|.|TRBV30|.
CAWRGAQSNQPQHF
TGTGCCTGGAGAGGGGCGCAAAGCAATCAGCCCCAGCATTTT